This T cell receptor (beta chain) is drawn from a study of blood T cells in healthy people across ages. A second PCR of about 6 to 12 cycles used a sample-barcoded 5' primer and a J-beta primer mix. TCRdb passed the 5' RACE reads through MiXCR, listing each CDR3 protein once. This sample has 1.5 million to 2 million distinct CDR3 sequences, with 28% found just once. The donors, aged about 6 to 90, were healthy Caucasians from Russia. Trimming cost V 1 base and J 0 bases; bases outside gene matches: 9. Germline values: CDR1 SGHAT, CDR2 FQNNGV. The CDR3 has 19 residues. This clonotype has only a few counts.

The specimen was blood. The V gene is TRBV11-2, the J gene TRBJ2-1; 10 positions agree with TRBD2. This sequence originates from a woman aged 25 to 39 in good health. The CDR3 DNA sequence: TGTGCCAGCAGCTTAGTAGCGGGGGGCCTCGATAGCTCCTACAATGAGCAGTTCTTC. Translation: CASSLVAGGLDSSYNEQFF. Variable domain in full (rest from reference TRBV11-2 and TRBJ2-1): EAGVAQSPRYKIIEKRQSVAFWCNPISGHATLYWYQQILGQGPKLLIQFQNNGVVDDSQLPKDRFSAERLKGVDSTLKIQPAKLEDSAVYLCASSLVAGGLDSSYNEQFFGPGTRLTVL.